The TCR beta chain under discussion was sequenced for a study of breast tumors, draining lymph nodes, adjacent tissues. Axillary draining lymph nodes of breast cancer patients supplied the node samples. J was trimmed by 0 bases and V by 6 bases; bases with no gene match: 4. CDR3 length: 16 residues. As for this clonotype: No antigen is known for it.

TCRdb ran MiXCR on the multiplex PCR reads and lists one entry per CDR3 protein. The profile shows 85,000 to 130,000 distinct CDR3 sequences, about 31% of them singletons. Study-level results: Data only fit, rather than demonstrated, lymph node origin of most tumor T cells. Tumors had less TCR diversity than lymph nodes, more than nontumor tissue. Luminal-like breast cancer showed significantly higher tumor–nontumor repertoire similarity than basal-like.

The TCR was taken from a female donor with breast cancer. Some clones in this sample may be carry-over from other donors' samples. This sequence joins TRBV12-3 or TRBV12-4 and TRBJ2-5; 13 nucleotides line up with TRBD2. The specimen sequenced was axillary lymph node tissue. The CDR3 DNA follows: TGTGCCAGCAGCCCAACTAGCGGGGGGGACCAAGAGACCCAGTACTTC. It is translated as CASSPTSGGDQETQYF.